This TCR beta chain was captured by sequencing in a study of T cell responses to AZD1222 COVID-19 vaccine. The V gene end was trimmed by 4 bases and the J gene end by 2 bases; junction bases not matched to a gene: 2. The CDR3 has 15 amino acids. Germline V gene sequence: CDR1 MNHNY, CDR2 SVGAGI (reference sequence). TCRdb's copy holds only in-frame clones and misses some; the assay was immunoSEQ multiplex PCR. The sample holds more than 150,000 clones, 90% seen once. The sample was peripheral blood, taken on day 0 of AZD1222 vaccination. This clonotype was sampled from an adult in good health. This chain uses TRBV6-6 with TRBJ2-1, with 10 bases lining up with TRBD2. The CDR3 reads CASSWTSGAYNEQFF. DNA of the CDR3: TGTGCCAGCAGTTGGACTAGCGGAGCCTACAATGAGCAGTTCTTC.